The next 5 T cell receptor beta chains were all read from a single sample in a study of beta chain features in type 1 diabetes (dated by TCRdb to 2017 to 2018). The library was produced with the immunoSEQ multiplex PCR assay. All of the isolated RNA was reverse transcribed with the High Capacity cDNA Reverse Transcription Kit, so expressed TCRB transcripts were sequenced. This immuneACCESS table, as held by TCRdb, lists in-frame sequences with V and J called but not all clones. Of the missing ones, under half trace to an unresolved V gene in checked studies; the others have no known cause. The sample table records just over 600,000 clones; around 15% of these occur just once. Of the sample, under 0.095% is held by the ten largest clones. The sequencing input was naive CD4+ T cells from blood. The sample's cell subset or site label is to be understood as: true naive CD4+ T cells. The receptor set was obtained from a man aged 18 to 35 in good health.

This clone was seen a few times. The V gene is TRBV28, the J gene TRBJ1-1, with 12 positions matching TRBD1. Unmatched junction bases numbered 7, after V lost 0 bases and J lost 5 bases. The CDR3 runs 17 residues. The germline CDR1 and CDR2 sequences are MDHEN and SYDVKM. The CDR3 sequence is CASSLWGQGARRTEAFF. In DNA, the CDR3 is TGTGCCAGCAGTTTATGGGGACAGGGGGCGCGTCGGACTGAAGCTTTCTTT.

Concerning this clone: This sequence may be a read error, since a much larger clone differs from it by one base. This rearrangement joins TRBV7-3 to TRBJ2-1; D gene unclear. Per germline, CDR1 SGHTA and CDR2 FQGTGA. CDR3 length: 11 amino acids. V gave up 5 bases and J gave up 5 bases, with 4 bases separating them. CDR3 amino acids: CASSRNNEQFF. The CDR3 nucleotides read TGTGCCAGCAGCCGGAACAATGAGCAGTTCTTC.

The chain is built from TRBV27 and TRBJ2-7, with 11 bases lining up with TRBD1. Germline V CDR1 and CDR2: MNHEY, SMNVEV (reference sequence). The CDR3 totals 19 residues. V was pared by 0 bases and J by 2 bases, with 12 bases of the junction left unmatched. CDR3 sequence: CASSLSFDRRDRGTYEQYF. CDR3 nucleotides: TGTGCCAGCAGTTTATCTTTTGACCGCCGGGACAGGGGGACCTACGAGCAGTACTTC.

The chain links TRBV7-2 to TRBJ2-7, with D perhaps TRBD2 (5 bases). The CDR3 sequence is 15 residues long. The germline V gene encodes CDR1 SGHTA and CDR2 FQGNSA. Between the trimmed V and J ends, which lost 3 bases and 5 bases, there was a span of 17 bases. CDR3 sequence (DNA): TGTGCCAGCAGCTTCCTTAACGGCGGGCTGAACGAGCAGTACTTC. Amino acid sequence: CASSFLNGGLNEQYF.

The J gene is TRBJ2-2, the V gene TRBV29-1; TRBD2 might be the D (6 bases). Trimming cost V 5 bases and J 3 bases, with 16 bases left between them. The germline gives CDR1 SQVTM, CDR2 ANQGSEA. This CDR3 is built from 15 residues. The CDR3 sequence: CSVPTGTGDTGELFF. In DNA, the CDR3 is TGCAGCGTTCCTACCGGGACTGGTGACACCGGGGAGCTGTTTTTT.